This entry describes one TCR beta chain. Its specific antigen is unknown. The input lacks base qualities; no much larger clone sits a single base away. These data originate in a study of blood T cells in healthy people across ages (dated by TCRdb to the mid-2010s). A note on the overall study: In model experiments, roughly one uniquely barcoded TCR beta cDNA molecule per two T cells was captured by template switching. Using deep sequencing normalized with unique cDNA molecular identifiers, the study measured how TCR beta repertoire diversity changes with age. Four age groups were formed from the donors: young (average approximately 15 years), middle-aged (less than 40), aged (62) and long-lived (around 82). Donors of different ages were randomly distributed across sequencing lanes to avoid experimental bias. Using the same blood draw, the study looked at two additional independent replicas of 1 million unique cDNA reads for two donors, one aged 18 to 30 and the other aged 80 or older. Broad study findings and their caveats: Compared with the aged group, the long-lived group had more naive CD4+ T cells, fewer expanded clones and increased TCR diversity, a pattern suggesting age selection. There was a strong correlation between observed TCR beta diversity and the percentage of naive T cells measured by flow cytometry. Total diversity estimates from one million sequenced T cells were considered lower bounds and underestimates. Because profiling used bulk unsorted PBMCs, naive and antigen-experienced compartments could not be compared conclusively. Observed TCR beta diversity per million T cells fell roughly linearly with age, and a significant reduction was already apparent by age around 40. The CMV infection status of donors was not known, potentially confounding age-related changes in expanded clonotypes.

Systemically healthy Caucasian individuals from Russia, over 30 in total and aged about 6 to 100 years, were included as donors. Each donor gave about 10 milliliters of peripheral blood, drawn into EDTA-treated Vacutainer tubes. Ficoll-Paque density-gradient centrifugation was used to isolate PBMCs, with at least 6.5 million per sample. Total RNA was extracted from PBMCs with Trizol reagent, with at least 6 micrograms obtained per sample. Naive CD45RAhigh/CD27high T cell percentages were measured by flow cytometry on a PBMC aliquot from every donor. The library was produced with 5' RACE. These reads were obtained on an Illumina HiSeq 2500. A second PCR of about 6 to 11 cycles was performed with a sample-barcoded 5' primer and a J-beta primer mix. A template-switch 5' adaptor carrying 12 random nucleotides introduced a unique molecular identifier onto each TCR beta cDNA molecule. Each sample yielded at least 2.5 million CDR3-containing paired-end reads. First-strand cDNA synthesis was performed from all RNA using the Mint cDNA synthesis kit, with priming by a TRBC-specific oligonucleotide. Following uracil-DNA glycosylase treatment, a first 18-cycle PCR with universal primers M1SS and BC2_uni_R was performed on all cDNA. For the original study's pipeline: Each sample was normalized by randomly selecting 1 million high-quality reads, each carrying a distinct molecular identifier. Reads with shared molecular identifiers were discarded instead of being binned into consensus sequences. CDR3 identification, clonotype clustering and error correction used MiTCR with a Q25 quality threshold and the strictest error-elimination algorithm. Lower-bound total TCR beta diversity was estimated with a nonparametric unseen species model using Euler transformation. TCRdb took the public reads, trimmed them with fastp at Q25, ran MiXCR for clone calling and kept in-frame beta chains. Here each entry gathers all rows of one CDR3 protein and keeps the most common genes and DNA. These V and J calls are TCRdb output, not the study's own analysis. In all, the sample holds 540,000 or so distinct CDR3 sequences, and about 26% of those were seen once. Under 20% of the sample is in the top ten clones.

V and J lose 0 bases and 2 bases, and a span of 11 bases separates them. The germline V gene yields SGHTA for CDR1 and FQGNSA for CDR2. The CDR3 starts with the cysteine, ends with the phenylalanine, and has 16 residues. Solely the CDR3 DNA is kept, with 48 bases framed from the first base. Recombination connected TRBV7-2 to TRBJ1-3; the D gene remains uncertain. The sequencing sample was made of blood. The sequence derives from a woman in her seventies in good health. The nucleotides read TGTGCCAGCAGCTTAGCTGGGGTGGACGCTGGAAACACCATATATTTT. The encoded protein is CASSLAGVDAGNTIYF.